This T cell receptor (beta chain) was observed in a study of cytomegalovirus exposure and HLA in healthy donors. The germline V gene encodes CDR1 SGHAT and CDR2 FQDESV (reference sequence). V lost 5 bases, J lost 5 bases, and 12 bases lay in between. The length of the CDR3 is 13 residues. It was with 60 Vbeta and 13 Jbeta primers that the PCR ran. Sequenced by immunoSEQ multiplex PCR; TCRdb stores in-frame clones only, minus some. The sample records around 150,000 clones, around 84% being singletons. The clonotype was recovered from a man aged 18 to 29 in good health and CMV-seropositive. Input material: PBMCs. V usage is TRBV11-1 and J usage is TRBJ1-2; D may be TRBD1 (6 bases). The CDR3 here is CASSLGQLYGYTF. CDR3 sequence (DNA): TGTGCCAGCAGCCTCGGACAGTTATATGGCTACACCTTC.